Here is one T cell receptor beta chain with its context. Its antigen is unidentified. A much more abundant neighbour one base away suggests this may be a read error. CDR3 regions of TCR beta were amplified from RNA transcripts. The authors performed first-round RT-PCR with HTBI primers and then a second-round multiplex PCR. Using its own MiXCR run on the multiplex PCR reads, TCRdb lists one record per CDR3 protein. The sample has 450,000 to 600,000 distinct CDR3 sequences, 35% to 40% seen once; the top ten hold about 4.2%. The CDR3 totals 11 residues. Germline V CDR1 and CDR2: SNHLY, FYNNEI. The sample originates from a study of Graves' ophthalmopathy and Graves' hyperthyroidism. About the study: The stable label applied to hyperthyroidism with no ophthalmopathy within 18 months of follow-up.

Findings and limits, study-wide: Most thyroid-expanded clonotypes exceeding 0.001 frequency were also found in blood. From stable hyperthyroidism, ophthalmopathy was separated by a 13-signature model with approximately 90% sensitivity and over 70% specificity.

The receptor was isolated from an adult man with Graves' hyperthyroidism. V is TRBV2 and J is TRBJ1-6, with a tentative D call TRBD1 (6 bases). The sequencing input was peripheral blood or thyroid tissue (not recorded which). CDR3 coding DNA: TGTGCCACCGGACAGATTTCACTCCTCCACTTT. Its protein product is CATGQISLLHF.